The following is a TCR beta chain sequence with its context. This CDR3 region has 16 residues. These data come from a study of blood T cell repertoires in COVID-19. Study-wide context: T cells, B-cell-depleted T cells, or PBMCs provided the cDNA or gDNA that served as material.

Seattle participants joined during active infection and were tracked over time. Profiling relied on immunoSEQ multiplex PCR, and the TCRdb table lists in-frame clones only, not all of them. The sample gives a few hundred thousand clones, about 91% of which show up once; around 1.6% is in the top ten. This chain connects TRBV21-1 to TRBJ2-3; TRBD2 is taken as the D call from the table, unchecked against the DNA. TRBV21-1 is annotated as a pseudogene. The receptor comes from a woman aged 30 to 39 with COVID-19, enrolled during active disease. Sequenced: peripheral blood. The CDR3 here is CASSKTSGSMSDTQYF. The CDR3 DNA sequence: TGTGCCAGCAGCAAAACTAGCGGGTCTATGTCAGATACGCAGTATTTT.